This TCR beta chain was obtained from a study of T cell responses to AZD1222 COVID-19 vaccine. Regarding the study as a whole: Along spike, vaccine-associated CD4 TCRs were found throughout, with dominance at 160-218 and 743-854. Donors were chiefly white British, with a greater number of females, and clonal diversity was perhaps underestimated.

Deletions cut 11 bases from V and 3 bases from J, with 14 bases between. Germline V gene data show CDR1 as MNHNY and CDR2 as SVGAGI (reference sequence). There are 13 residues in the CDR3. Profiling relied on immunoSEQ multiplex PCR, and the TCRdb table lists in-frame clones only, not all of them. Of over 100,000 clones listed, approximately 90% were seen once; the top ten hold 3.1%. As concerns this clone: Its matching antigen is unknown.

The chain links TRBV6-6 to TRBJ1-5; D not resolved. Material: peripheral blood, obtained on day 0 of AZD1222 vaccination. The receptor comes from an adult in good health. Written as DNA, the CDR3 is TGTGCCGGGTCGGTAGGGTCCAATCAGCCCCAGCATTTT. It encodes CAGSVGSNQPQHF.